The 6 T cell receptor beta chains below all came from one sample that was sequenced in a study of blood T cell repertoires in COVID-19. Using immunoSEQ multiplex PCR, the repertoire was profiled, and TCRdb retains in-frame clones only, with some absent. The sample lists 200,000 to 250,000 clones, roughly 84% occurring once. Sequences were obtained from peripheral blood. These receptors came from a woman of 80 years or more with acute or convalescent COVID-19.

The gene calls are TRBV7-9 and TRBJ2-1; the D gene is possibly TRBD1 (6 bases). Germline CDR1 reads SEHNR; CDR2 reads FQNEAQ (reference sequence). The CDR3 is 15 amino acids. V shed 1 base and J shed 0 bases, with 7 bases lying between them. The CDR3 nucleotides are TGTGCCAGCAGCTTAGGAGGGGGCTCCTACAATGAGCAGTTCTTC. Translating it yields CASSLGGGSYNEQFF.

V usage is TRBV5-1 and J usage is TRBJ2-2, with D unresolved. Trimming took off 4 bases at V and 5 bases at J, with 21 bases between the two ends. The CDR3 has 17 amino acids. Germline CDR1 and CDR2: SGHRS and YFSETQ. The CDR3 is CASSPSRTTPGTGELFF. The CDR3 bases are TGCGCCAGCAGCCCGTCCCGTACAACCCCCGGGACCGGGGAGCTGTTTTTT.

The V and J genes are TRBV2 and TRBJ1-1; 9 nucleotides agree with TRBD1. V shed 0 bases, J shed 3 bases, and the junction held 11 bases outside the gene matches. This CDR3 region has 18 residues. Germline V gene lookup returns CDR1 SNHLY and CDR2 FYNNEI. The CDR3 protein is CASSEALPGTGTDTEAFF. CDR3 nucleotides: TGTGCCAGCAGTGAAGCGCTTCCCGGGACAGGGACGGACACTGAAGCTTTCTTT.

The chain has TRBV7-9 and TRBJ1-1; a weak D match, TRBD1 (6 bases). The ends were cut back, 5 bases at V and 10 bases at J, with 14 bases in the middle. Germline-derived CDR1 and CDR2 are SEHNR and FQNEAQ (reference sequence). The CDR3 spans 12 residues. CDR3 in amino acids: CASSLRGARAFF. Here the CDR3 DNA reads TGTGCCAGCAGCCTCCGGGGGGCGAGAGCTTTCTTT.

V and J are TRBV9 and TRBJ2-3, with 7 bases that match TRBD1. The CDR3 runs to 16 residues. After removal of 4 bases from V and 1 base from J, the junction contained 9 bases not matched to a gene. Germline assignment: CDR1 SGDLS and CDR2 YYNGEE. The CDR3 here is CASSPRQGPGTDTQYF. CDR3 nucleotides: TGTGCCAGCAGCCCTCGACAGGGACCGGGCACAGATACGCAGTATTTT.

The genes are TRBV3-1 (or the pseudogene TRBV3-2) and TRBJ2-3, with 10 nucleotides matching TRBD2. CDR1 LGHDT and CDR2 YNNKEL come from the germline V gene (reference sequence). V lost 0 bases, J lost 5 bases, and 2 bases stayed unmatched. CDR3 length equals 15 residues. Here the CDR3 DNA reads TGTGCCAGCAGCCAAGACCTAGCGGGGGTAGATACGCAGTATTTT. Its protein product is CASSQDLAGVDTQYF.